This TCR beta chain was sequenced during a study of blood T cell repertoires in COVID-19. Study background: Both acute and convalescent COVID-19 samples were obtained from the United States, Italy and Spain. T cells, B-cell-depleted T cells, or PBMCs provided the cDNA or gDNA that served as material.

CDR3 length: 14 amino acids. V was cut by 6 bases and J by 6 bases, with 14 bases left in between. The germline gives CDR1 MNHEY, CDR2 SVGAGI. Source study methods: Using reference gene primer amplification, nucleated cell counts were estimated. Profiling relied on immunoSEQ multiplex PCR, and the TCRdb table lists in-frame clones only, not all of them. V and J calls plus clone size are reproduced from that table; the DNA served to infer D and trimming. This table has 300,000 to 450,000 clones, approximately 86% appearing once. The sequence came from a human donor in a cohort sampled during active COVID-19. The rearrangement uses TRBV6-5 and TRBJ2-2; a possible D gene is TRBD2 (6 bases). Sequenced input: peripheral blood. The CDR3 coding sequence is TGTGCCAGCAGCGAGATTTGGGGGGCCGGGGAGCTGTTTTTT. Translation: CASSEIWGAGELFF.